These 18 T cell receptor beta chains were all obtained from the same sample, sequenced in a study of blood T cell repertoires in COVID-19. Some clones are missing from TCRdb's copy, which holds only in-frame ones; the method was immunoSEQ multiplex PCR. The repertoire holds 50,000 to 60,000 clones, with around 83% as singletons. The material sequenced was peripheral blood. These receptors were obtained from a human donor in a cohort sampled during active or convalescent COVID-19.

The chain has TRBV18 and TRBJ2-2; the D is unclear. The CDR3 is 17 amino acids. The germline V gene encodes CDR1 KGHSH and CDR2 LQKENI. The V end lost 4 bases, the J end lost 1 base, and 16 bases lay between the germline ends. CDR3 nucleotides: TGTGCCAGCTCACGCCGGAACTCACCGGGGAACACCGGGGAGCTGTTTTTT. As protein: CASSRRNSPGNTGELFF.

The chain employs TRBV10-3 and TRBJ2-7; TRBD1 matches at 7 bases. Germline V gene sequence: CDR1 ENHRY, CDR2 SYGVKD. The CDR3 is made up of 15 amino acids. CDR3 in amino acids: CVSAGTVNSPYEQYF. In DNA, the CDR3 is TGTGTCAGTGCCGGGACAGTCAATTCACCTTACGAGCAGTACTTC.

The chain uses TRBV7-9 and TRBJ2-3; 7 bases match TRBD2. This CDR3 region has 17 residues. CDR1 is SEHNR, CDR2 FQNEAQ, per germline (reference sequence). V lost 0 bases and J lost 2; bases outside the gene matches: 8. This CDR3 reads CASSLAGGGTTTDTQYF. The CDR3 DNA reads TGTGCCAGCAGCTTAGCTGGGGGAGGGACTACCACAGATACGCAGTATTTT.

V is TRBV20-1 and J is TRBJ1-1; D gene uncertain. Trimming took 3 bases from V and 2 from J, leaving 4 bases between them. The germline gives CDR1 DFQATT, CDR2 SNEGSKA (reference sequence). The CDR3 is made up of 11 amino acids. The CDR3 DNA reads TGCAGTGCTAGGTTAAACACTGAAGCTTTCTTT. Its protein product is CSARLNTEAFF.

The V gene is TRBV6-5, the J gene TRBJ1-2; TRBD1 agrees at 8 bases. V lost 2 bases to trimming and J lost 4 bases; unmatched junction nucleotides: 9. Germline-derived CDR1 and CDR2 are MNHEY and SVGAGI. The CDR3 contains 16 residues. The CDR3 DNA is TGTGCCAGCAGTTACCTTTCTCAGGGGGCCGGCTATGGCTACACCTTC. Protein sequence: CASSYLSQGAGYGYTF.

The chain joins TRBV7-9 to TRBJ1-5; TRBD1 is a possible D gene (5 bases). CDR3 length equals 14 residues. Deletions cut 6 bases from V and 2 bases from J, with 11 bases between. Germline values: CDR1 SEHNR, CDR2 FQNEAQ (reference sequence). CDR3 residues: CASSQGTGNQPQHF. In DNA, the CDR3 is TGTGCCAGCAGTCAGGGCACAGGCAATCAGCCCCAGCATTTT.

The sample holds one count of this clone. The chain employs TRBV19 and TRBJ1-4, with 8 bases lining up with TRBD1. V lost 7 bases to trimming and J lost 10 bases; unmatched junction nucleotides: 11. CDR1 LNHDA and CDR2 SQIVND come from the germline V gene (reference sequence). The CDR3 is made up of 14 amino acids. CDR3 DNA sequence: TGTGCCAGTAACGTCGACAGGGGCGCAGGAAAACTGTTTTTT. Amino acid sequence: CASNVDRGAGKLFF.

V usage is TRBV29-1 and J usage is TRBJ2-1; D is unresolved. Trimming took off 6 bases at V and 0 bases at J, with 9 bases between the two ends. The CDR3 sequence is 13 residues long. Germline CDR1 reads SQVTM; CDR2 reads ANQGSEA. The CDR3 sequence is CSVTQSSYNEQFF. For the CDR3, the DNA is TGCAGCGTGACACAGAGCTCCTACAATGAGCAGTTCTTC.

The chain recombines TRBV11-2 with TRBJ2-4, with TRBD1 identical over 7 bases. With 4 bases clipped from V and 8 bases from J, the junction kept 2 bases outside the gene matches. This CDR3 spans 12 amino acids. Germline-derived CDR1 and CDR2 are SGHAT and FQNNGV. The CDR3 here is CASSWDSHIQYF. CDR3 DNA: TGTGCCAGCAGCTGGGACAGCCACATTCAGTACTTC.

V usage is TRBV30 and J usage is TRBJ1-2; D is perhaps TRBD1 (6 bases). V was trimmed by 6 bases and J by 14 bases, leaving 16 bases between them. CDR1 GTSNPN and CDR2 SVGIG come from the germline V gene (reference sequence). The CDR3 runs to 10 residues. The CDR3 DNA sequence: TGTGCCTGCGGGACACAGTTCGCGACCTTC. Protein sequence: CACGTQFATF.

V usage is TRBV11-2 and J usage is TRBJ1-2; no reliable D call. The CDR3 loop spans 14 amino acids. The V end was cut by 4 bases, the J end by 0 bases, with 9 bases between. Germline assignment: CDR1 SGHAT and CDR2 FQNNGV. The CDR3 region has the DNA TGTGCCAGCAGCTCACGGGATCCTAACTATGGCTACACCTTC. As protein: CASSSRDPNYGYTF. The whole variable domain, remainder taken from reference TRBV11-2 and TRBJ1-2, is EAGVAQSPRYKIIEKRQSVAFWCNPISGHATLYWYQQILGQGPKLLIQFQNNGVVDDSQLPKDRFSAERLKGVDSTLKIQPAKLEDSAVYLCASSSRDPNYGYTFGSGTRLTVV.

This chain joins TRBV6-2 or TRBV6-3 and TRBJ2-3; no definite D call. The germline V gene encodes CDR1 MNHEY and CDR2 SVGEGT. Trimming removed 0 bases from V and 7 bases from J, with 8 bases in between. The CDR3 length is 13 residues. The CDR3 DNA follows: TGTGCCAGCAGTTACTCGGGCCCCAATACGCAGTATTTT. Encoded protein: CASSYSGPNTQYF.

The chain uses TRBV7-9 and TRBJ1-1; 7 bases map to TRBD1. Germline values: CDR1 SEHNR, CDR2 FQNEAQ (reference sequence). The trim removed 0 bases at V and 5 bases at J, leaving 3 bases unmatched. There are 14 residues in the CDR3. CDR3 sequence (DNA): TGTGCCAGCAGCTTAGCTAGGGGGCAGACTGAAGCTTTCTTT. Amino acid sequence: CASSLARGQTEAFF.

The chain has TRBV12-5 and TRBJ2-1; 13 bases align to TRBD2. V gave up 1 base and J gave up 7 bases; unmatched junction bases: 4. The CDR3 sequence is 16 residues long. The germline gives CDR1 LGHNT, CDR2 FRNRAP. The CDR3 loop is CASGLDGLAGVNEQFF. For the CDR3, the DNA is TGTGCTAGTGGTTTGGACGGACTAGCGGGGGTAAATGAGCAGTTCTTC.

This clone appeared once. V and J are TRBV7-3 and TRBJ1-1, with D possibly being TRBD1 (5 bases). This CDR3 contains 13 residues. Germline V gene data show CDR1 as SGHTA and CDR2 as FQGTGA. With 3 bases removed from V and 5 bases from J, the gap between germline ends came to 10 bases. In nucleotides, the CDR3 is TGTGCCAGCAGCTTGAACCAGGGAACTGAAGCTTTCTTT. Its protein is CASSLNQGTEAFF.

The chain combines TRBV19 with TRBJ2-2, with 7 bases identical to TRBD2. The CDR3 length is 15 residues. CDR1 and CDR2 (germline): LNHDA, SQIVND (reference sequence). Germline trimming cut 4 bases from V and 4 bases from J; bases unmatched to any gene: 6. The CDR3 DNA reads TGTGCCAGTAGTACGAGTGGGGGGGTCACCGGGGAGCTGTTTTTT. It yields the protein CASSTSGGVTGELFF.

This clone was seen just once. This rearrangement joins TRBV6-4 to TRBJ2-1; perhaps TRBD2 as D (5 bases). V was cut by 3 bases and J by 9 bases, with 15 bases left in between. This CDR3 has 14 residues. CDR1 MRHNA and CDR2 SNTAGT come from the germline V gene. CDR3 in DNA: TGTGCCAGCAGTGATCGGGGTCCGAACGGTGAGCAGTTCTTC. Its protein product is CASSDRGPNGEQFF.

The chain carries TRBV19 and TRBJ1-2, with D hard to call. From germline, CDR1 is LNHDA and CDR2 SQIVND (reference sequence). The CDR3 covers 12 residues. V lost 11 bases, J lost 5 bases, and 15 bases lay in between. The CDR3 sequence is CACRFGEYGYTF. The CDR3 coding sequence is TGTGCCTGCCGCTTTGGGGAGTATGGCTACACCTTC.